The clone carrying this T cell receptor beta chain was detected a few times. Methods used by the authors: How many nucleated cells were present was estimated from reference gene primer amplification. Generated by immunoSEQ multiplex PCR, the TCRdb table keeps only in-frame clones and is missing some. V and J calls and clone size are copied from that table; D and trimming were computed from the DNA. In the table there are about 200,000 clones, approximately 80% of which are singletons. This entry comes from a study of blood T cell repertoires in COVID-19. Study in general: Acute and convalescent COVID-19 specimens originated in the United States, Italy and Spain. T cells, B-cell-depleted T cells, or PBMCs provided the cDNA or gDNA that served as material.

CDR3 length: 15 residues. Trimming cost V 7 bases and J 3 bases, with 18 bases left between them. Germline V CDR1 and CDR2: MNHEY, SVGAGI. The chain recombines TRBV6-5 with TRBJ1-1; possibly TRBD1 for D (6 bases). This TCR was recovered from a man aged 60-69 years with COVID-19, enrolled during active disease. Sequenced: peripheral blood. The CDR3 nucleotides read TGTGCCAGCACCATTACATGGGAGGGGGACACTGAAGCTTTCTTT. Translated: CASTITWEGDTEAFF.